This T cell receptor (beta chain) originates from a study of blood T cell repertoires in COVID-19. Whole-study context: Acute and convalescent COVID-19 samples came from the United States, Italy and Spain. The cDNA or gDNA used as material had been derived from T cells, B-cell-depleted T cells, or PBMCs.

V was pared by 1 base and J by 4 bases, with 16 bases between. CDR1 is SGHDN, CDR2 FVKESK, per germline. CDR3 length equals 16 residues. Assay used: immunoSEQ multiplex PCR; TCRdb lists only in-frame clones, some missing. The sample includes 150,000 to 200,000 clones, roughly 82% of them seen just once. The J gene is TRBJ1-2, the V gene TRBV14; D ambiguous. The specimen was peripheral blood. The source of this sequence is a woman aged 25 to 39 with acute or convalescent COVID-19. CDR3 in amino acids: CASSQGLPGVFYGYTF. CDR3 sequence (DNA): TGTGCCAGCAGCCAAGGGCTTCCGGGTGTCTTCTATGGCTACACCTTC.